The 18 T cell receptor beta chains below all came from one sample that was sequenced in a study of a mutant IDH1 vaccine in newly diagnosed glioma. TCRdb's copy holds only in-frame clones and misses some; the assay was immunoSEQ multiplex PCR. The table includes over 30,000 clones, 80% detected once. The time point was: baseline, week 1 (first vaccination visit). The treatment was: pre-vaccination baseline after standard-of-care therapy. Here the sequenced sample was peripheral blood mononuclear cells (PBMCs), taken from a glioma patient treated with radiotherapy, temozolomide or both. These receptors all come from a man aged 45-60 years with glioma. Some clones in this sample may be carry-over from other donors' samples.

The V and J genes are TRBV5-1 and TRBJ2-7; TRBD1 might be the D (6 bases). CDR1 SGHRS and CDR2 YFSETQ come from the germline V gene. The V end lost 3 bases, the J end lost 0 bases, and 10 bases lay between the germline ends. The CDR3 contains 14 residues. The CDR3 bases are TGCGCCAGCAGCTGGGACACAAGCTCCTACGAGCAGTACTTC. Amino acid sequence: CASSWDTSSYEQYF.

This rearrangement joins TRBV7-9 to TRBJ1-4; D gene unclear. The germline CDR1 and CDR2 sequences are SEHNR and FQNEAQ (reference sequence). The CDR3 is 14 amino acids. Trimming stripped 3 bases from V and 4 bases from J, with 9 bases between. The CDR3 region has the DNA TGTGCCAGCAGCTTGGCAGGCGTTAATGAAAAACTGTTTTTT. Amino acid sequence: CASSLAGVNEKLFF.

The V and J genes are TRBV29-1 and TRBJ1-1; D not resolved. Germline assignment: CDR1 SQVTM and CDR2 ANQGSEA. V was clipped by 3 bases and J by 0 bases, with 2 bases between them. CDR3 length equals 11 residues. The CDR3 coding sequence is TGCAGCGTTGAGGTGAACACTGAAGCTTTCTTT. Protein product: CSVEVNTEAFF.

V is TRBV7-2 and J is TRBJ2-1, with D unresolved. The CDR3 totals 12 residues. V lost 6 bases and J lost 8, with 11 bases in between. Germline lookup yields CDR1 SGHTA and CDR2 FQGNSA. The CDR3 DNA sequence: TGTGCCAGCAGTGCGACTTTGCATGAGCAGTTCTTC. Translation: CASSATLHEQFF.

The chain has TRBV2 and TRBJ2-3; weak D call: TRBD1 (6 bases). The CDR3 spans 16 residues. Trimming shortened V by 2 bases and J by 0 bases, and 12 bases separated the two germline ends. Germline CDR1 is SNHLY and CDR2 is FYNNEI. The CDR3 reads CASSEWGLPSTDTQYF. The CDR3 nucleotides are TGTGCCAGCAGTGAATGGGGGCTCCCCAGCACAGATACGCAGTATTTT.

This sequence joins TRBV6-1 and TRBJ1-5, with D tentatively TRBD1 (6 bases). The ends were cut back, 5 bases at V and 1 base at J, with 12 bases in the middle. CDR3 length: 15 residues. The V gene's germline CDR1 is MNHNS and CDR2 SASEGT. CDR3: CASSSTGWSNQPQHF. The CDR3 DNA sequence: TGTGCCAGCAGTTCTACAGGGTGGAGCAATCAGCCCCAGCATTTT.

The table lists this clone with a count of one. The chain uses TRBV6-1 and TRBJ2-3, with D unresolved. V shed 5 bases and J shed 6 bases, with 6 bases lying between them. Germline V gene sequence: CDR1 MNHNS, CDR2 SASEGT. This CDR3 is 11 amino acids long. CDR3 in amino acids: CASSLGDTQYF. In DNA form, the CDR3 reads TGTGCCAGCAGTTTGGGGGATACGCAGTATTTT.

There are a few counts of this clone. V and J are TRBV7-9 and TRBJ1-1; D is uncertain. The germline V and J ends were trimmed by 5 bases and 0 bases, with 13 bases remaining between them. CDR3 length: 15 residues. CDR1 SEHNR and CDR2 FQNEAQ come from the germline V gene (reference sequence). The CDR3 DNA reads TGTGCCAGCAGCCCGTGGGGAGAAATGAACACTGAAGCTTTCTTT. The encoded protein is CASSPWGEMNTEAFF.

CDR3 in amino acids: CASSFDGPYGYTF. CDR3 bases: TGTGCCAGCAGCTTCGACGGGCCGTATGGCTACACCTTC. The chain links TRBV7-9 to TRBJ1-2; no reliable D call. CDR3 length: 13 residues. Germline assignment: CDR1 SEHNR and CDR2 FQNEAQ (reference sequence). V was trimmed by 3 bases and J by 5 bases, leaving 10 bases between them.

The V and J genes are TRBV25-1 and TRBJ1-2, with D tentatively TRBD1 (5 bases). Germline V gene data show CDR1 as MGHDK and CDR2 as SYGVNS. V gave up 2 bases and J gave up 8 bases, with 15 bases separating them. CDR3 length equals 14 residues. CDR3 sequence: CASSEGQGVRGYTF. The DNA of the CDR3 is TGTGCCAGCAGTGAAGGCCAGGGCGTGCGGGGCTACACCTTC.

The genes are TRBV5-6 and TRBJ1-5, with D unclear. CDR3 length equals 16 residues. V was shortened by 0 bases and J by 1 base, with 11 bases between the two germline ends. Germline V gene sequence: CDR1 SGHDT, CDR2 YYEEEE. The CDR3 DNA sequence: TGTGCCAGCAGCTTGGCCGGCGGGGTGAGCAATCAGCCCCAGCATTTT. It yields the protein CASSLAGGVSNQPQHF.

V usage is TRBV5-1 and J usage is TRBJ2-7, with 9 bases lining up with TRBD1. From germline, CDR1 is SGHRS and CDR2 YFSETQ. This CDR3 has 15 amino acids. J was trimmed by 5 bases and V by 2 bases; bases with no gene match: 8. As DNA, the CDR3 is TGCGCCAGCAGCTTACTGGACAGGGGATACCACGAGCAGTACTTC. As protein: CASSLLDRGYHEQYF.

This clone was detected only once. The gene calls are TRBV19 and TRBJ2-1; D is perhaps TRBD2 (7 bases). In germline, CDR1 is LNHDA, CDR2 SQIVND (reference sequence). The CDR3 sequence is 17 residues long. With 5 bases removed from V and 0 bases from J, the gap between germline ends came to 17 bases. In nucleotides, the CDR3 is TGTGCCAGTAGTCCACTACGGGGGGCCAGCTCCTACAATGAGCAGTTCTTC. The encoded protein is CASSPLRGASSYNEQFF.

This chain links TRBV30 with TRBJ1-2; D perhaps matches TRBD1 (5 bases). Germline CDR1 and CDR2: GTSNPN and SVGIG (reference sequence). The CDR3 spans 12 residues. V was pared by 3 bases and J by 6 bases, with 11 bases between. CDR3 DNA sequence: TGTGCCTGGAGGAGGACAACAGATGGCTACACCTTC. This encodes CAWRRTTDGYTF.

A note on this clone: A much more abundant neighbour one base away suggests this may be a read error. CDR3 region: CASSVENSGANVLTF. In DNA form, the CDR3 reads TGTGCCAGCAGTGTTGAGAACTCTGGGGCCAACGTCCTGACTTTC. The chain carries TRBV6-1 and TRBJ2-6, with D uncertain. This CDR3 region has 15 residues. Trimming stripped 4 bases from V and 0 bases from J, with 7 bases between. CDR1 and CDR2 from the germline V gene are MNHNS and SASEGT.

The chain combines TRBV5-5 with TRBJ2-7; D possibly corresponds to TRBD2 (6 bases). CDR3 size: 14 residues. CDR1 is SGHKS and CDR2 is YYEKEE in the germline V gene (reference sequence). Trimming removed 1 base at V and 2 bases at J, with 10 bases between. As DNA, the CDR3 is TGTGCCAGCAGCTTGCACGGGAGCACCTACGAGCAGTACTTC. Its protein product is CASSLHGSTYEQYF.

The chain couples TRBV15 to TRBJ1-1; D ambiguous. The CDR3 loop spans 17 amino acids. The V gene's germline CDR1 is LNHNV and CDR2 YYDKDF (reference sequence). V lost 0 bases and J 1 base, leaving 15 bases between the germline ends. CDR3 residues: CATSRDREAGGNTEAFF. CDR3 DNA: TGTGCCACCAGCAGAGATAGGGAGGCAGGAGGGAACACTGAAGCTTTCTTT.

A few counts support this clone. J is TRBJ2-7 and V is TRBV27; no clear D gene. Germline CDR1 is MNHEY and CDR2 is SMNVEV (reference sequence). V shed 3 bases and J shed 3 bases, with 9 bases lying between them. The CDR3 loop spans 13 amino acids. CDR3 bases: TGTGCCAGCAGTTTTTCTCCCGGCTACGAGCAGTACTTC. Translating it yields CASSFSPGYEQYF.